Presented here are 10 T cell receptor beta chains from one specimen sequenced in a study of response to subunit inactivated influenza vaccine. TCRdb redid the calling of the RT-PCR reads with MiXCR, one entry per CDR3 protein. In the table there are roughly 570,000 distinct CDR3 sequences, roughly 13% of which are singletons. The source was PBMCs from blood, collected roughly 46 days after vaccination. The receptors were gathered from a man aged 50 to 60 who received an inactivated influenza vaccine.

This clonotype came up a few times. The chain is built from TRBV20-1 and TRBJ2-1; a weak D match, TRBD2 (7 bases). Germline V gives CDR1 DFQATT, CDR2 SNEGSKA (reference sequence). The length of the CDR3 is 17 residues. V was pared by 1 base and J by 0 bases, with 16 bases between. The CDR3 DNA sequence: TGCAGTGCTAGAGGGGGGGGGGCGGTGTACTCCTACAATGAGCAGTTCTTC. Its protein is CSARGGGAVYSYNEQFF.

This clonotype turned up a few times. The chain couples TRBV20-1 to TRBJ2-7; 11 positions agree with TRBD1. Germline V gene sequence: CDR1 DFQATT, CDR2 SNEGSKA (reference sequence). The CDR3 is 13 amino acids. V dropped 6 bases and J dropped 2; count of bases not matched to a gene: 3. The CDR3 is CSAQGQGAYEQYF. CDR3 bases: TGCAGTGCCCAGGGACAGGGGGCCTACGAGCAGTACTTC.

The rearrangement uses TRBV5-6 and TRBJ1-1; tentative D call: TRBD1 (6 bases). Trimming removed 1 base at V and 5 bases at J, with 9 bases between. This CDR3 is 13 amino acids long. Germline CDR1 SGHDT, CDR2 YYEEEE. The CDR3 DNA is TGTGCCAGCAGCTTGAAGGGGGAAACTGAAGCTTTCTTT. Translating it yields CASSLKGETEAFF.

This clonotype was seen a few times. The chain employs TRBV5-1 and TRBJ2-1, with D possibly TRBD2 on 5 matching bases. Germline-derived CDR1 and CDR2 are SGHRS and YFSETQ. The CDR3 covers 17 residues. V lost 0 bases to trimming and J lost 4 bases, with 17 bases between them. The CDR3 DNA is TGCGCCAGCAGCTTGGCTCATTGGGAGCGTCGGTACAATGAGCAGTTCTTC. Encoded protein: CASSLAHWERRYNEQFF.

This clonotype was counted only a few times. This chain links TRBV5-5 with TRBJ2-5; D is undetermined. CDR1 is SGHKS, CDR2 YYEKEE, per germline (reference sequence). Trimming took 0 bases from V and 5 from J, leaving 11 bases between them. The CDR3 is 14 residues long. The CDR3 region has the DNA TGTGCCAGCAGCTTGGCCTTTGCTTCGGAGACCCAGTACTTC. Protein: CASSLAFASETQYF. Based on the CDR3 plus reference TRBV5-5 and TRBJ2-5, the full variable domain is DAGVTQSPTHLIKTRGQQVTLRCSPISGHKSVSWYQQVLGQGPQFIFQYYEKEERGRGNFPDRFSARQFPNYSSELNVNALLLGDSALYLCASSLAFASETQYFGPGTRLLVL.

This clonotype showed up just a few times. The V gene is TRBV4-3, the J gene TRBJ1-3; possibly TRBD1 for D (5 bases). CDR3 size: 15 residues. V shed 4 bases and J shed 0 bases, with 10 bases lying between them. Germline CDR1 LGHNA, CDR2 YSLEER. The CDR3 DNA reads as TGCGCCAGCAGCCGCTCAGGGTACTCTGGAAACACCATATATTTT. Translating it yields CASSRSGYSGNTIYF.

V and J are TRBV20-1 and TRBJ2-5; D may be TRBD1 or TRBD2 (6 bases each). Germline CDR1 reads DFQATT; CDR2 reads SNEGSKA (reference sequence). Between the trimmed V and J ends, which lost 3 bases and 6 bases, there was a span of 11 bases. This CDR3 has 12 amino acids. The CDR3 sequence is CSASGGAQTQYF. The CDR3 DNA reads TGCAGTGCTAGCGGGGGCGCACAGACCCAGTACTTC.

The genes are TRBV10-1 and TRBJ2-5; no firm D call. Germline CDR1 WNHNN, CDR2 SYGVQD (reference sequence). There are 13 residues in the CDR3. V was cut by 4 bases and J by 0 bases, with 6 bases left in between. The DNA of the CDR3 is TGCGCCAGCAGTGGAGGTTACCAAGAGACCCAGTACTTC. This gives the protein CASSGGYQETQYF.

This clonotype turned up a few times. The gene calls are TRBV9 and TRBJ2-1; D unclear. The CDR3 is 15 residues long. Germline CDR1 and CDR2: SGDLS and YYNGEE. V lost 0 bases to trimming and J lost 0 bases, with 7 bases between them. This CDR3 reads CASSVAGLSYNEQFF. As DNA, the CDR3 is TGTGCCAGCAGCGTAGCCGGCCTCTCCTACAATGAGCAGTTCTTC.

This clonotype was observed at least ten times. The J gene is TRBJ2-7, the V gene TRBV29-1, with a tentative D call TRBD2 (6 bases). Germline V CDR1 and CDR2: SQVTM, ANQGSEA. CDR3 size: 14 residues. V lost 7 bases and J lost 0, with 16 bases in between. CDR3 bases: TGCAGCGGGAAGGAGCGGGCTAGCTCCTACGAGCAGTACTTC. Its translation is CSGKERASSYEQYF.